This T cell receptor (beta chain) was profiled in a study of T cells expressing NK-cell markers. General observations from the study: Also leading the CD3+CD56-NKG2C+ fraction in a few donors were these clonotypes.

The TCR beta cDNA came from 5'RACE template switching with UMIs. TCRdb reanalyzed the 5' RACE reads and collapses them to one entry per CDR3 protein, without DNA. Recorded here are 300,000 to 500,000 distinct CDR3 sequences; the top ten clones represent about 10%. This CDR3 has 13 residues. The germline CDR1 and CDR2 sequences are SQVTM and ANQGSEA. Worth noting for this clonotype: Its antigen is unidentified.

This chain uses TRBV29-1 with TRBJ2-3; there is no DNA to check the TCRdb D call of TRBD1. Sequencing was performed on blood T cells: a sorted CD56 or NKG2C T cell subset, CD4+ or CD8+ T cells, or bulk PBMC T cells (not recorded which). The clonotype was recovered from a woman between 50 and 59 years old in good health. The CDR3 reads CSVPQGRTDTQYF.